The T cell receptor beta chain described here comes from a study of T cell responses to AZD1222 COVID-19 vaccine. Study findings and constraints: Spike-specific TCR repertoires showed rising breadth and depth after two AZD1222 doses. Without day 14 samples, only post-peak T cell repertoires were studied.

CDR3 length: 14 amino acids. V was cut by 2 bases and J by 5 bases, with 10 bases left in between. Per germline, CDR1 GTSNPN and CDR2 SVGIG (reference sequence). Clones were sequenced by immunoSEQ multiplex PCR, and TCRdb holds only the in-frame ones, with some missing. The table shows approximately 150,000 clones, with approximately 86% occurring only once. In its sample, this clone was seen once. Its antigen remains unknown. The clonotype was recovered from an adult who received the AZD1222 COVID-19 vaccine. The gene calls are TRBV30 and TRBJ1-6; no clear D gene. The material sequenced was peripheral blood, taken 28 days after the second AZD1222 dose. CDR3 sequence: CAWSPGPNNSPLHF. Written as DNA, the CDR3 is TGTGCCTGGAGTCCAGGTCCTAATAATTCACCCCTCCACTTT. Complete variable domain (other parts from reference TRBV30 and TRBJ1-6): SQTIHQWPATLVQPVGSPLSLECTVEGTSNPNLYWYRQAAGRGLQLLFYSVGIGQISSEVPQNLSASRPQDRQFILSSKKLLLSDSGFYLCAWSPGPNNSPLHFGNGTRLTVT.